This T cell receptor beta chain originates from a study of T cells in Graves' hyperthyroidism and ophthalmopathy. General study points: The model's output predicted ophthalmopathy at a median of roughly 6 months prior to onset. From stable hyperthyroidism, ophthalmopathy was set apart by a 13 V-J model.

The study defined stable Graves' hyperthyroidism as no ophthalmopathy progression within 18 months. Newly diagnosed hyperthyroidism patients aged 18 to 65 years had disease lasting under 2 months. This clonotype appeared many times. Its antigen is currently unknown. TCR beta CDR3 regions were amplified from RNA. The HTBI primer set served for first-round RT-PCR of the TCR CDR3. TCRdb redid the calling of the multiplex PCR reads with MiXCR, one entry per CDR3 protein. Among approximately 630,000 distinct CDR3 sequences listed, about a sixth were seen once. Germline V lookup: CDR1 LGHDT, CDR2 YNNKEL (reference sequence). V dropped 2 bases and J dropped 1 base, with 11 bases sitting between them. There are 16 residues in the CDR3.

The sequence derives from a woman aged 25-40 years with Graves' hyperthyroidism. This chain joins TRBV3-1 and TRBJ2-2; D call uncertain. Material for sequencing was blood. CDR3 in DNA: TGTGCCAGCAGCCAATCGAGCCTCAAGAACACCGGGGAGCTGTTTTTT. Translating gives CASSQSSLKNTGELFF.